Listed below are T cell receptor beta chains from one sample, sequenced in a study of T-cell memory formation after mild COVID-19. Via MiXCR, TCRdb re-called the 5' RACE reads, giving one row per CDR3 protein. In the table there are 350,000 to 500,000 distinct CDR3 sequences, 15% to 20% of which are singletons. What was sequenced was PBMCs or a T cell subset sorted from them (not recorded which). All receptors derive from a man aged 18 to 35 who had mild COVID-19 (a few samples of this study predate the infection). Cell type and time point are not known. CDR3s include the opening cysteine and the closing phenylalanine or tryptophan.

V	J	CDR3
TRBV20-1	TRBJ2-7	CSAREGVKNEQYF
TRBV7-3	TRBJ1-6	CASSPGGSSPLHF
TRBV4-3	TRBJ2-4	CASSQDQQNIQYF
TRBV20-1	TRBJ1-2	CSATGGAWYGYTF
TRBV5-1	TRBJ2-1	CASSVISGGADEQFF
TRBV7-8	TRBJ1-5	CASSLGRGQGSFYSGNQPQHF
TRBV2	TRBJ2-7	CAITGTDSYEQYF
TRBV28	TRBJ1-1	CASSFSGTGAFF
TRBV7-2	TRBJ2-4	CASSLRARTVAKNIQYF
TRBV4-1	TRBJ2-7	CASSQDGTGPFYEQYF
TRBV7-9	TRBJ2-3	CASSSGTEVPTQYF
TRBV29-1	TRBJ2-7	CSVEVAGGSYEQYF
TRBV5-1	TRBJ2-1	CASSIRLAGGEQFF
TRBV3-1	TRBJ1-4	CASSQLQGLMFF
TRBV10-3	TRBJ2-1	CAISGTAPEQFF
TRBV7-9	TRBJ1-1	CASSLDTGETTEAFF
TRBV7-2	TRBJ1-2	CASSEQTEGYTF
TRBV9	TRBJ2-3	CASSVVGSGTDTQYF
TRBV12-3/TRBV12-4	TRBJ2-1	CASGLGRNEQFF
TRBV2	TRBJ2-7	CASSESGGGYEQYF
TRBV7-9	TRBJ2-2	CASTPQAIGELFF
TRBV7-9	TRBJ1-4	CATMGARGHEKLFF
TRBV6-5	TRBJ2-1	CASSYESSGGIPYNEQFF